This T cell receptor (beta chain) stems from a study of CD4+ T cells in melanoma. Measured with immunoSEQ multiplex PCR; TCRdb has only the in-frame clones, and not every one. Counted here are roughly 50,000 clones, approximately 92% occurring once; the ten biggest clones make up around 11%. The CDR3 runs to 14 residues. Trimming at V came to 2 bases and at J to 8 bases, leaving 7 bases not matched to a gene. Germline CDR1 reads SGDLS; CDR2 reads YYNGEE. The sample holds a few counts of this clone. Other nucleotide sequences in the sample specify the same CDR3. The sample was peripheral blood. The chain has TRBV9 and TRBJ2-1, with TRBD2 identical over 7 bases. The sequence was obtained from a human donor with melanoma. CDR3 sequence reads: CASSVGGGFDEQFF. CDR3 DNA sequence: TGTGCCAGCAGCGTGGGGGGAGGGTTCGATGAGCAGTTCTTC. Variable domain in full (rest from reference TRBV9 and TRBJ2-1): DSGVTQTPKHLITATGQRVTLRCSPRSGDLSVYWYQQSLDQGLQFLIQYYNGEERAKGNILERFSAQQFPDLHSELNLSSLELGDSALYFCASSVGGGFDEQFFGPGTRLTVL.